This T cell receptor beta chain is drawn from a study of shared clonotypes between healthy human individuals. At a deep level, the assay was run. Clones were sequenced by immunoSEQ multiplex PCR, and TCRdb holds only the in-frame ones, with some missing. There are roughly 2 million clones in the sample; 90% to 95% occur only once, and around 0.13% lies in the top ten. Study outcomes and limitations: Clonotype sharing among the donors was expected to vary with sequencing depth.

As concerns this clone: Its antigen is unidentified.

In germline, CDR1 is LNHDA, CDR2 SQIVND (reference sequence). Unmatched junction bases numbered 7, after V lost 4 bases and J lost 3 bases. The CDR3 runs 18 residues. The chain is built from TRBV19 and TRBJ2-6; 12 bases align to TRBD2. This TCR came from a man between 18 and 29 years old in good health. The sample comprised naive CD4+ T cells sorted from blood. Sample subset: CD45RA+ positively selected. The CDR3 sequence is CASSRLAGAFGGANVLTF. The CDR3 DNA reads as TGTGCCAGTAGTAGACTAGCGGGAGCTTTTGGTGGGGCCAACGTCCTGACTTTC.